A single T cell receptor beta chain is shown here with its context. Its binding antigen is unknown. Base-call qualities are not available, and no considerably larger clone is one nucleotide away. Genomic DNA was isolated from the sorted cells so that the TCRbeta CDR3 region could be sequenced. The immunoSEQ Assay was used for sequencing of TCRbeta CDR3 regions. TCRdb took over this immuneACCESS table, retaining in-frame rearrangements with V and J assigned. Such tables are incomplete; in checked studies, under half of the missing clones stem from an unresolved V gene, and the remainder is unexplained. This sample has just under 85,000 clones in its table, and about 80% of those were observed once. The top ten clonotypes cover 2.5% to 3% of the sample. This specimen comes from a study of OX40 agonist ivuxolimab in advanced cancers. Broadly, across the study: The costimulatory receptor OX40 (CD134) was targeted by ivuxolimab, a fully human IgG2 agonistic monoclonal antibody. Intravenous ivuxolimab was administered to patients every 2 weeks at six dose levels: 0.01, 0.1, 0.3, 1.5, 3 and 10 mg/kg. Of the approximately 54 dose-escalation patients, hepatocellular carcinoma was present in roughly 19, melanoma in some 15, renal cell carcinoma in 9 and head and neck cancer in 9. In the dose-escalation cohort, over 65% of patients were male, and the mean age was approximately 60 years, with a range of roughly 20 to 80. Prior anti-PD-1, anti-PD-L1 or anti-CTLA-4 therapy was permitted, and roughly two fifths of dose-escalation patients had received checkpoint inhibitors. Partial responses occurred in three dose-escalation patients: two with cutaneous melanoma and one with hepatocellular carcinoma. Peripheral TCRbeta sequencing was intended to test whether TCR sequence diversity was altered and clonal T-cell expansion was caused by ivuxolimab. The paper covers the monotherapy dose-escalation part of the phase I ivuxolimab trial, which included N of about 50 patients. Summary of the overall study and its limitations: In partial responders in the 0.1-3.0 mg/kg groups, normalized peripheral clonal expansion was found to be among the lowest, especially among CD8+ T cells. Clonal expansion of both CD4+ and CD8+ blood T cells was observed from baseline to week 6 at doses 0.1 to 3.0 mg/kg. The antigen specificity of the peripheral T cells that underwent clonal expansion was not determined. Low levels of normalized T-cell clonal expansion were also seen in some patients who did not respond. On average, CD8+ T cells showed more expanded clones than CD4+ T cells after ivuxolimab.

The trial excluded patients who had a history of autoimmune disease or were on systemic immunosuppression. Peripheral blood for TCR sequencing was collected from all dose cohorts at baseline, on cycle 4 day 1, and on cycle 7 day 1. Samples came from an open-label, multicenter, first-in-human phase I dose-escalation trial of ivuxolimab. Adults with locally advanced or metastatic head and neck squamous cell, hepatocellular, melanoma or renal cell carcinoma were enrolled in the trial. CD4+ and CD8+ T cells were sorted separately from peripheral blood before TCR sequencing. CDR1 and CDR2 were assigned from the germline V gene as MDHEN and SYDVKM. The junction shows trimming of 6 bases on V and 5 bases on J, plus 13 bases between the germline ends. Including cysteine and phenylalanine, the CDR3 has 13 amino acids. Just CDR3 DNA is preserved here, 39 bases in frame from base 1.

Rearrangement joined TRBV28 to TRBJ2-5, with TRBD2 perhaps the D gene, on 7 matching bases. The TCR originated in an adult with an advanced solid tumor such as melanoma, head and neck, liver or kidney cancer. The sample in question was CD4+ or CD8+ T cells sorted from blood, obtained in a trial of the OX40 agonist ivuxolimab. The CDR3 is CASRAGRGETQYF. At the DNA level, the sequence is TGTGCCAGCAGAGCGGGGAGGGGGGAGACCCAGTACTTC.